This TCR beta chain was observed in a study of T cells in Graves' hyperthyroidism and ophthalmopathy. General study findings and limits: With a median lead of roughly 6.2 months before onset, the model predicted ophthalmopathy.

In its sample, this clonotype was seen many times. Antigen unknown. Template material for amplifying TCR beta CDR3 regions consisted of RNA transcripts. Primed by the HTBI set, a first-round RT-PCR was run on the TCR CDR3. TCRdb fed the multiplex PCR reads into MiXCR, producing one record per CDR3 protein. The repertoire holds more than 20,000 distinct CDR3 sequences, with around 54% as singletons. Per the germline V gene, CDR1 is MNHEY and CDR2 is SMNVEV (reference sequence). The CDR3 spans 14 residues. Trimming took 5 bases from V and 7 from J, leaving 17 bases between them. Sequenced input: blood. The TCR originated in a woman aged 40 to 50 with Graves' hyperthyroidism that later progressed to Graves' ophthalmopathy. J is TRBJ1-1 and V is TRBV27; the D gene is possibly TRBD1 (5 bases). As DNA, the CDR3 is TGTGCCAGCAGTAAAGACCCCCAGGGTCGTGAAGCTTTCTTT. Its protein is CASSKDPQGREAFF.